The 2 T cell receptor beta chains in this list originate from one sample, sequenced in a study of cytomegalovirus exposure and HLA in healthy donors. 13 Jbeta primers and 60 Vbeta primers were used for the PCR. Assay used: immunoSEQ multiplex PCR; TCRdb lists only in-frame clones, some missing. The sample lists around 100,000 clones; about 70% were seen once. Sequenced material: PBMCs. These TCRs come from a man aged 25-40 years in good health and CMV-seropositive.

The chain links TRBV4-2 to TRBJ2-1; 10 nucleotides align to TRBD1. V was pared by 1 base and J by 1 base, with 4 bases of the junction left unmatched. The CDR3 covers 17 residues. Per the germline V gene, CDR1 is LGHNA and CDR2 is YNFKEQ. The CDR3 sequence is CASSQGTGGRSYNEQFF. The CDR3 region has the DNA TGTGCCAGCAGCCAAGGGACAGGGGGTCGTTCCTACAATGAGCAGTTCTTC.

The chain combines TRBV28 with TRBJ1-5, with TRBD1 matching 10 bases. V was pared by 6 bases and J by 0 bases, with 11 bases of the junction left unmatched. Germline CDR1 MDHEN, CDR2 SYDVKM. CDR3 size: 18 residues. CDR3 sequence: CASSWDRGPFYSNQPQHF. The CDR3 nucleotides are TGTGCCAGCAGCTGGGACAGGGGTCCATTCTATAGCAATCAGCCCCAGCATTTT.